The sequence of this T cell receptor (beta chain) was determined in a study of siplizumab effects on memory and regulatory T cells. The assay was immunoSEQ multiplex PCR, and TCRdb's table has in-frame clones only and misses some. The sample has tens of thousands of clones, approximately 87% seen once; the top ten hold around 3.8%. Turning to this clone: The target antigen is unknown.

Germline CDR1 SGHRS, CDR2 YFSETQ. This CDR3 is built from 12 residues. Trimming left V 4 bases short and J 0 bases short, with 4 bases between. Study observations and caveats: Roughly 75-95% of proliferating CD4+ or CD8+ clones defied assignment to a naive or memory phenotype. The naive T cell population seemed more diverse than memory cells and seemed a major contributor to the alloresponse.

The chain employs TRBV5-1 and TRBJ2-5, with D unclear. The sequenced sample was memory CD4+ T cells sorted from blood. The sequence was obtained from a human donor in good health. CDR3 region: CASSTDQETQYF. The CDR3 DNA reads TGCGCCAGCAGCACAGACCAAGAGACCCAGTACTTC.